These 19 T cell receptor beta chains came from one sample sequenced in a study of blood T cell repertoires in COVID-19. Sequenced by immunoSEQ multiplex PCR; TCRdb stores in-frame clones only, minus some. This sample yields fewer than 250,000 clones, of which about 85% are seen a single time; around 6.8% belongs to the top ten. The sequencing sample was made of peripheral blood. All receptors derive from a woman in her fifties or sixties with active or convalescent COVID-19.

This chain uses TRBV20-1 with TRBJ2-7; TRBD2 matches 8 bases. Per germline, CDR1 DFQATT and CDR2 SNEGSKA (reference sequence). CDR3 length: 14 residues. Losses at the gene ends were 3 bases for V and 3 bases for J; bases not matched to a gene: 7. CDR3 residues: CSASSGTSDYEQYV. The DNA for the CDR3 is TGCAGTGCTAGTAGCGGGACTTCCGACTACGAGCAGTACGTC.

The CDR3, as DNA: TGTGCCAGCAGTCGACAGTCGGTCTATGGCTACACCTTC. Protein: CASSRQSVYGYTF. The rearrangement joins TRBV12-3 or TRBV12-4 to TRBJ1-2, with D tentatively TRBD1 (5 bases). V dropped 5 bases and J dropped 4 bases, with 11 bases sitting between them. The CDR3 sequence is 13 residues long.

The V gene is TRBV7-2, the J gene TRBJ1-2, with unresolved D. V lost 0 bases and J lost 4, with 9 bases in between. CDR1 and CDR2 from the germline V gene are SGHTA and FQGNSA. This CDR3 is 14 amino acids long. The CDR3 nucleotides read TGTGCCAGCAGCTTAGCCCCCCGAGTCTATGGCTACACCTTC. Its translation is CASSLAPRVYGYTF.

This chain links TRBV18 with TRBJ2-2; 10 positions match TRBD1. The CDR3 length is 15 residues. The ends lost 3 bases at V and 5 bases at J; junction bases unmatched: 3. CDR1 and CDR2 from the germline V gene are KGHSH and LQKENI. The CDR3 DNA sequence: TGTGCCAGCTCACCTGACAGGGGGCGGACCGGGGAGCTGTTTTTT. It translates to CASSPDRGRTGELFF.

The rearrangement uses TRBV5-4 and TRBJ1-2, with D unclear. V dropped 4 bases and J dropped 8 bases, with 9 bases sitting between them. The germline V gene encodes CDR1 SGHNT and CDR2 YYREEE (reference sequence). CDR3 length: 11 amino acids. In DNA, the CDR3 is TGTGCCAGCAGCGGGCAGTGGGGCTACACCTTC. This encodes CASSGQWGYTF.

The chain joins TRBV3-1 (or the pseudogene TRBV3-2) to TRBJ2-3; D is undetermined. With 0 bases removed from V and 1 base from J, the gap between germline ends came to 8 bases. CDR1 is LGHDT, CDR2 YNNKEL, per germline (reference sequence). The CDR3 is made up of 15 amino acids. CDR3 in DNA: TGTGCCAGCAGCCAAGACAGTTGGCGCACAGATACGCAGTATTTT. This encodes CASSQDSWRTDTQYF.

The rearrangement links TRBV5-1 to TRBJ1-6; perhaps TRBD1 as D (5 bases). The CDR3 has 14 residues. Germline assignment: CDR1 SGHRS and CDR2 YFSETQ. The germline V and J ends were trimmed by 4 bases and 5 bases, with 10 bases remaining between them. CDR3 sequence: CASSPGTNNSPLHF. CDR3 nucleotides: TGCGCCAGCAGCCCCGGGACTAATAATTCACCCCTCCACTTT.

The chain carries TRBV4-2 and TRBJ1-5; weak D call: TRBD1 (6 bases). The V and J ends lost 0 bases and 1 base respectively, with 7 bases between them. Germline assignment: CDR1 LGHNA and CDR2 YNFKEQ. The CDR3 loop spans 15 amino acids. DNA for the CDR3: TGTGCCAGCAGCCAAGACGACAGGAGCAATCAGCCCCAGCATTTT. Translation gives CASSQDDRSNQPQHF.

The chain uses TRBV2 and TRBJ2-7; D is uncertain. Germline V lookup: CDR1 SNHLY, CDR2 FYNNEI. With 2 bases removed from V and 1 base from J, the gap between germline ends came to 12 bases. This CDR3 region has 15 residues. In DNA form, the CDR3 reads TGTGCCAGCAGTGAAACCGCCCTATTTTCCTACGAGCAGTACGTC. Translation gives CASSETALFSYEQYV.

V usage is TRBV3-1 (or the pseudogene TRBV3-2) and J usage is TRBJ1-5; D perhaps matches TRBD1 (5 bases). Between the trimmed V and J ends, which lost 1 base and 6 bases, there was a span of 13 bases. From germline, CDR1 is LGHDT and CDR2 YNNKEL (reference sequence). CDR3 length: 15 amino acids. The CDR3 DNA reads TGTGCCAGCAGCCAAGGACAGTACGAGATTCAGCCCCAGCATTTT. Translating it yields CASSQGQYEIQPQHF.

The count of this clone is one. The genes are TRBV18 and TRBJ2-3, with 9 nucleotides matching TRBD1. This CDR3 has 18 residues. Looked up from germline, CDR1 is KGHSH and CDR2 is LQKENI. Trimming cost V 4 bases and J 1 base; bases outside gene matches: 12. DNA for the CDR3: TGTGCCAGCTCACTCGAAGGAAACCGGGACAGGGGCACAGATACGCAGTATTTT. The encoded protein is CASSLEGNRDRGTDTQYF.

This chain uses TRBV28 with TRBJ1-4, with 8 nucleotides matching TRBD1. Germline-derived CDR1 and CDR2 are MDHEN and SYDVKM. This CDR3 has 15 residues. V was clipped by 5 bases and J by 7 bases; unmatched bases: 9. The CDR3, as DNA: TGTGCCAGCAGTCTCGACAGGGGAGGGGGTGAAAAACTGTTTTTT. Translating it yields CASSLDRGGGEKLFF. The variable domain in full, completed from reference TRBV28 and TRBJ1-4, reads DVKVTQSSRYLVKRTGEKVFLECVQDMDHENMFWYRQDPGLGLRLIYFSYDVKMKEKGDIPEGYSVSREKKERFSLILESASTNQTSMYLCASSLDRGGGEKLFFGSGTQLSVL.

In nucleotides, the CDR3 is TGTGCCAGCAGCGACTACCGGGACAGGGGGCGCCGCTCACCCCTCCACTTT. This translates into CASSDYRDRGRRSPLHF. The chain has TRBV5-4 and TRBJ1-6, with 12 bases aligning to TRBD1. Germline CDR1 is SGHNT and CDR2 is YYREEE (reference sequence). The CDR3 contains 17 residues. V trimming: 4 bases; J trimming: 10 bases; junction bases outside the gene matches: 12.

V and J are TRBV11-2 and TRBJ2-1, with D maybe TRBD2 (5 bases). The CDR3 covers 15 residues. Germline-derived CDR1 and CDR2 are SGHAT and FQNNGV. Trimming stripped 6 bases from V and 7 bases from J, with 19 bases between. CDR3 residues: CASRPGWEIRNEQFF. CDR3 in DNA: TGTGCCAGCAGACCGGGGTGGGAGATAAGAAATGAGCAGTTCTTC.

The rearrangement links TRBV7-9 to TRBJ2-1; the D is unclear. CDR1 and CDR2 (germline): SEHNR, FQNEAQ (reference sequence). The V gene lost 8 bases and the J gene lost 0 bases, with 8 bases spanning the gap. The CDR3 extends over 13 amino acids. The CDR3 bases are TGTGCCAGCCTATTGAGCTCCTACAATGAGCAGTTCTTC. This translates into CASLLSSYNEQFF. Full variable domain (remainder filled in from reference TRBV7-9 and TRBJ2-1): DTGVSQNPRHKITKRGQNVTFRCDPISEHNRLYWYRQTLGQGPEFLTYFQNEAQLEKSRLLSDRFSAERPKGSFSTLEIQRTEQGDSAMYLCASLLSSYNEQFFGPGTRLTVL.

This clone showed up just a few times. The genes are TRBV11-2 and TRBJ2-2; D uncertain. The ends were cut back, 3 bases at V and 0 bases at J, with 8 bases in the middle. Germline lookup yields CDR1 SGHAT and CDR2 FQNNGV. This CDR3 has 15 residues. CDR3 nucleotide sequence: TGTGCCAGCAGCTTTGGTGCAGCGAACACCGGGGAGCTGTTTTTT. It codes for CASSFGAANTGELFF.

J is TRBJ2-1 and V is TRBV10-2; D is ambiguous. This CDR3 has 14 residues. Per germline, CDR1 WSHSY and CDR2 SAAADI. The V end was cut by 3 bases, the J end by 5 bases, with 11 bases between. The CDR3 spells CASSEIQTNNEQFF. DNA for the CDR3: TGCGCCAGCAGTGAAATACAGACCAACAATGAGCAGTTCTTC.

The rearrangement uses TRBV19 and TRBJ1-1, with TRBD1 as a possible D gene (5 bases). Trimming shortened V by 8 bases and J by 0 bases, and 22 bases separated the two germline ends. This CDR3 has 17 amino acids. Per the germline V gene, CDR1 is LNHDA and CDR2 is SQIVND (reference sequence). The CDR3 DNA reads as TGTGCCAGTTCACCCGGGGCGGGGAATGAGGTGAACACTGAAGCTTTCTTT. It yields the protein CASSPGAGNEVNTEAFF.

Regarding this clone: A read error may account for a junction end that differs from germline. V is TRBV13 and J is TRBJ1-2; D is possibly TRBD1 (6 bases). Germline V gene sequence: CDR1 PRHDT, CDR2 FYEKMQ (reference sequence). The CDR3 is made up of 13 amino acids. The DNA for the CDR3 is TGTGCCAGCAGCCTAGGGGGAGGGAATGGCTACACCTTC. Its translation: CASSLGGGNGYTF.